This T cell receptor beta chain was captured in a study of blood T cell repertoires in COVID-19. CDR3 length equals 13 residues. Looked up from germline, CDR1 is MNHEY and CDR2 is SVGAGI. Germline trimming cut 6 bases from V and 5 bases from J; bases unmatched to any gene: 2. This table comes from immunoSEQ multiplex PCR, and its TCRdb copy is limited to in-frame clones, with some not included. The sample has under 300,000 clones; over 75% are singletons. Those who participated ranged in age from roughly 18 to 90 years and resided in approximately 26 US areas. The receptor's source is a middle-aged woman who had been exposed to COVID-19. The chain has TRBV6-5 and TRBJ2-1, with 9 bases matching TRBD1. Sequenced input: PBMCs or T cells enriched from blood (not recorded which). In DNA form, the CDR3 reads TGTGCCAGCAGGGGACAGGGTGACAATGAGCAGTTCTTC. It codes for CASRGQGDNEQFF.